Shown below are 11 T cell receptor beta chains from a single sample sequenced in a study of OX40 agonist ivuxolimab in advanced cancers. Assay: immunoSEQ multiplex PCR; the TCRdb copy retains only in-frame clones and omits some. The table has some 18,000 clones, around 82% seen once. The input for sequencing was CD4+ or CD8+ T cells sorted from blood, taken in a trial of the OX40 agonist ivuxolimab. The receptor set was obtained from an adult with an advanced solid tumor such as melanoma, head and neck, liver or kidney cancer.

DNA of the CDR3: TGTGCCAGCAGGACAGGGACCGACGAGCAGTACTTC. Its protein is CASRTGTDEQYF. The J gene is TRBJ2-7, the V gene TRBV9; 7 nucleotides align to TRBD1. The CDR3 is 12 residues long. With V trimmed by 5 bases and J by 5 bases, 4 bases remained unmatched. Germline V CDR1 and CDR2: SGDLS, YYNGEE.

The chain is built from TRBV7-9 and TRBJ2-1; 8 bases are a match to TRBD2. The V segment lost 3 bases and the J segment 6 bases; nucleotides outside the gene matches: 7. The CDR3 contains 15 residues. Germline CDR1 is SEHNR and CDR2 is FQNEAQ (reference sequence). CDR3 amino acids: CASSFPPSGRNEQFF. The CDR3 DNA reads TGTGCCAGCAGCTTTCCGCCTAGCGGGCGCAATGAGCAGTTCTTC.

This clone was picked up a small number of times. The genes are TRBV7-9 and TRBJ2-7; perhaps TRBD1 as D (6 bases). This CDR3 has 16 residues. V lost 5 bases and J 3 bases, leaving 20 bases between the germline ends. Germline V gene sequence: CDR1 SEHNR, CDR2 FQNEAQ (reference sequence). CDR3 nucleotide sequence: TGTGCCAGCAGCCCCACGGCACAGGGTGGTTACTACGAGCAGTACTTC. Its protein is CASSPTAQGGYYEQYF.

The chain has TRBV11-2 and TRBJ2-7; no definite D call. The germline gives CDR1 SGHAT, CDR2 FQNNGV. V gave up 1 base and J gave up 7 bases, with 5 bases separating them. CDR3 length equals 11 residues. The CDR3 region has the DNA TGTGCCAGCAGCTTAGTCTCTGAGCAGTACTTC. This gives the protein CASSLVSEQYF.

This clone occurred once. The chain joins TRBV7-3 to TRBJ2-1; 7 bases align to TRBD2. V dropped 1 base and J dropped 7; count of bases not matched to a gene: 7. CDR1 and CDR2 (germline): SGHTA, FQGTGA. The CDR3 length is 15 residues. The CDR3 spells CASSLRAGATNEQFF. CDR3 nucleotide sequence: TGTGCCAGCAGCTTAAGGGCGGGAGCTACGAATGAGCAGTTCTTC.

This clone was recorded once. One end of the junction varies from germline; a read error may be responsible. This chain links TRBV19 with TRBJ2-7; D call uncertain. Germline CDR1 and CDR2: LNHDA and SQIVND (reference sequence). CDR3 length: 13 amino acids. The CDR3 loop reads CASSIGLEYAQYF. DNA of the CDR3: TGTGCCAGTAGTATAGGCCTGGAATACGCGCAGTACTTC.

The J gene is TRBJ2-2, the V gene TRBV15; possibly TRBD2 for D (6 bases). Germline V gene lookup returns CDR1 LNHNV and CDR2 YYDKDF (reference sequence). The V end lost 0 bases, the J end lost 1 base, and 12 bases lay between the germline ends. This CDR3 has 17 residues. The CDR3 nucleotides read TGTGCCACCAGCAGAGATATTGGGACTCAGAACACCGGGGAGCTGTTTTTT. Its protein is CATSRDIGTQNTGELFF.

V and J are TRBV14 and TRBJ2-1; D not certain. The length of the CDR3 is 13 residues. Per germline, CDR1 SGHDN and CDR2 FVKESK. The ends were cut back, 4 bases at V and 9 bases at J, with 13 bases in the middle. In DNA, the CDR3 is TGTGCCAGCAGCCGTCGTATCAGGACTGAGCAGTTCTTC. Translation gives CASSRRIRTEQFF.

This clone was counted a few times. The rearrangement joins TRBV19 to TRBJ2-1; 12 nucleotides align to TRBD2. Germline V gives CDR1 LNHDA, CDR2 SQIVND (reference sequence). V gave up 6 bases and J gave up 4 bases; unmatched junction bases: 4. The CDR3 totals 15 residues. The CDR3 is CASRGTSGLYNEQFF. CDR3 bases: TGTGCCAGTAGGGGGACTAGCGGGTTGTACAATGAGCAGTTCTTC. The full variable domain, completed using reference TRBV19 and TRBJ2-1, is DGGITQSPKYLFRKEGQNVTLSCEQNLNHDAMYWYRQDPGQGLRLIYYSQIVNDFQKGDIAEGYSVSREKKESFPLTVTSAQKNPTAFYLCASRGTSGLYNEQFFGPGTRLTVL.

This clone came up a few times. The chain employs TRBV5-6 and TRBJ1-2; a possible D gene is TRBD1 (6 bases). In germline, CDR1 is SGHDT, CDR2 YYEEEE. The CDR3 covers 11 residues. V was pared by 4 bases and J by 8 bases, with 9 bases between. This CDR3 is CASSLGQGYTF. For the CDR3, the DNA is TGTGCCAGCAGCCTTGGACAGGGCTACACCTTC.

The rearrangement joins TRBV6-4 to TRBJ2-3; 8 nucleotides agree with TRBD2. Germline values: CDR1 MRHNA, CDR2 SNTAGT. The V and J ends lost 4 bases and 2 bases, in that order; junction bases with no gene match: 5. The CDR3 contains 15 residues. CDR3 sequence reads: CASSVKAGDTDTQYF. The DNA for the CDR3 is TGTGCCAGCAGTGTCAAAGCGGGAGACACAGATACGCAGTATTTT.